Listed here are 16 T cell receptor beta chains from one sample, sequenced in a study of long-term antiretroviral therapy in people with HIV. The immunoSEQ assay was v3.0, run at survey level. Assay: immunoSEQ multiplex PCR; the TCRdb copy retains only in-frame clones and omits some. The sample gives tens of thousands of clones, around four fifths of which show up once; 3.4% is in the top ten. Sequencing was performed on unsorted PBMCs, taken 1.9 years after starting antiretroviral therapy. The receptors here all came from a woman between 50 and 59 years old with HIV.

V is TRBV28 and J is TRBJ2-4, with D hard to call. This CDR3 comprises 13 residues. The germline V gene encodes CDR1 MDHEN and CDR2 SYDVKM. Trimming removed 3 bases at V and 7 bases at J, with 10 bases between. In DNA, the CDR3 is TGTGCCAGCAGTTTCATGGCTTGGAACATTCAGTACTTC. Amino acid sequence: CASSFMAWNIQYF.

The chain's CDR3 is CASSRAQNTEAFF. Here the CDR3 DNA reads TGTGCCAGCTCGCGGGCCCAGAACACTGAAGCTTTCTTT. The chain uses TRBV18 and TRBJ1-1; D remains unclear. From germline, CDR1 is KGHSH and CDR2 LQKENI. V was trimmed by 6 bases and J by 1 base, leaving 9 bases between them. The CDR3 loop spans 13 amino acids.

V is TRBV27 and J is TRBJ2-1, with D perhaps assigned TRBD1 or TRBD2 (7 bases each). V was clipped by 8 bases and J by 6 bases, with 17 bases between them. CDR3 size: 14 residues. Germline values: CDR1 MNHEY, CDR2 SMNVEV (reference sequence). CDR3 sequence: CASRRGGISNEQFF. DNA of the CDR3: TGTGCCAGCCGCAGGGGGGGGATCAGCAATGAGCAGTTCTTC.

This rearrangement joins TRBV19 to TRBJ1-3; D is undetermined. The germline gives CDR1 LNHDA, CDR2 SQIVND (reference sequence). With 6 bases removed from V and 0 bases from J, the gap between germline ends came to 9 bases. This CDR3 is 14 amino acids long. CDR3 coding DNA: TGTGCCAGTAGCACCATAAGCTCTGGAAACACCATATATTTT. It encodes CASSTISSGNTIYF.

The V call is TRBV30, the J call TRBJ2-3, with D tentatively TRBD2 (5 bases). CDR3 length: 13 amino acids. From germline, CDR1 is GTSNPN and CDR2 SVGIG (reference sequence). V lost 5 bases to trimming and J lost 6 bases, with 15 bases between them. Written as DNA, the CDR3 is TGTGCCTGGTGGACTTCCCGTGACGATACGCAGTATTTT. Amino acid sequence: CAWWTSRDDTQYF.

There are a few counts of this clone. The chain has TRBV4-2 and TRBJ2-7; 7 bases align to TRBD1. Germline-derived CDR1 and CDR2 are LGHNA and YNFKEQ. With V trimmed by 1 base and J by 1 base, 10 bases remained unmatched. The CDR3 totals 17 residues. CDR3 protein: CASSQGGTDMVSYEQYF. The CDR3 DNA reads TGTGCCAGCAGCCAAGGAGGGACAGACATGGTGTCCTACGAGCAGTACTTC.

The chain is built from TRBV27 and TRBJ2-2; TRBD1 matches at 12 bases. Germline V CDR1 and CDR2: MNHEY, SMNVEV (reference sequence). The CDR3 is made up of 16 amino acids. The V segment lost 5 bases and the J segment 5 bases; nucleotides outside the gene matches: 6. Here the CDR3 DNA reads TGTGCCAGCAGTCGCGGGACAGGGGGCCTGACCGGGGAGCTGTTTTTT. It translates to CASSRGTGGLTGELFF.

The chain recombines TRBV7-9 with TRBJ1-1, with a possible D match to TRBD1 (6 bases). The V and J ends lost 5 bases and 5 bases respectively, with 9 bases between them. This CDR3 contains 12 residues. Germline-derived CDR1 and CDR2 are SEHNR and FQNEAQ (reference sequence). The CDR3 loop is CASSQGGTEAFF. DNA for the CDR3: TGTGCCAGCAGCCAAGGGGGGACTGAAGCTTTCTTT.

V and J are TRBV2 and TRBJ1-5, with D possibly TRBD1 on 5 matching bases. The V end lost 3 bases, the J end lost 5 bases, and 8 bases lay between the germline ends. Germline V gene data show CDR1 as SNHLY and CDR2 as FYNNEI. The CDR3 is made up of 13 amino acids. The DNA of the CDR3 is TGTGCCAGCAGTGAGGGGCAGGATCAGCCCCAGCATTTT. Translating gives CASSEGQDQPQHF.

This clone showed up just a few times. The chain employs TRBV11-1 and TRBJ1-1; D unresolved. The CDR3 has 13 residues. The V end was cut by 3 bases, the J end by 1 base, with 6 bases between. Per germline, CDR1 SGHAT and CDR2 FQDESV (reference sequence). As DNA, the CDR3 is TGTGCCAGCAGCTTGGACCGGAACACTGAAGCTTTCTTT. Its protein is CASSLDRNTEAFF.

V and J are TRBV7-2 and TRBJ1-4; D gene ambiguous. V lost 4 bases to trimming and J lost 1 base, with 10 bases between them. The CDR3 is 15 amino acids. The V gene's germline CDR1 is SGHTA and CDR2 FQGNSA. CDR3 protein: CASSSGVETNEKLFF. CDR3 DNA: TGTGCCAGCAGCTCTGGGGTTGAAACTAATGAAAAACTGTTTTTT.

This chain links TRBV2 with TRBJ2-1, with D uncertain. Trimming left V 7 bases short and J 7 bases short, with 8 bases between. Per the germline V gene, CDR1 is SNHLY and CDR2 is FYNNEI. The CDR3 extends over 11 amino acids. The CDR3 DNA follows: TGTGCCAGCAATCTTAGGAATGAGCAGTTCTTC. Translating gives CASNLRNEQFF.

J is TRBJ2-5 and V is TRBV5-4; 7 nucleotides line up with TRBD2. The CDR3 is 16 residues long. The germline V gene encodes CDR1 SGHNT and CDR2 YYREEE (reference sequence). Trimming removed 0 bases from V and 4 bases from J; junction bases left unmatched: 9. CDR3 nucleotide sequence: TGTGCCAGCAGCTTGGGCGGACTAGATTCGATAGAGACCCAGTACTTC. Amino acid sequence: CASSLGGLDSIETQYF.

This rearrangement joins TRBV4-1 to TRBJ2-3; no reliable D call. Between the trimmed V and J ends, which lost 0 bases and 2 bases, there was a span of 12 bases. CDR1 is MGHRA, CDR2 YSYEKL, per germline. The CDR3 runs 16 residues. DNA of the CDR3: TGCGCCAGCAGCCAAGATAAGAGCGCACTCACAGATACGCAGTATTTT. Its protein product is CASSQDKSALTDTQYF.

The genes are TRBV29-1 and TRBJ1-5; D ambiguous. Per germline, CDR1 SQVTM and CDR2 ANQGSEA. The V end lost 6 bases, the J end lost 2 bases, and 8 bases lay between the germline ends. The CDR3 has 12 residues. The CDR3 region has the DNA TGCAGCGTGGGAGTGGGCAATCAGCCCCAGCATTTT. Its translation is CSVGVGNQPQHF.

This clone was seen only a few times. This sequence joins TRBV4-2 and TRBJ2-5; TRBD2 might be the D (5 bases). The length of the CDR3 is 15 residues. Germline CDR1 reads LGHNA; CDR2 reads YNFKEQ. V lost 2 bases and J lost 5, with 15 bases in between. The CDR3 spells CASSQFGGQAETQYF. CDR3 coding DNA: TGTGCCAGCAGCCAATTCGGCGGGCAGGCGGAGACCCAGTACTTC.